The clone carrying this T cell receptor beta chain was seen repeatedly, ten times or more. Its antigen remains unknown. The sample is drawn from a study of identical twins. Study-wide findings and caveats: Memory repertoires lacked the insertion deficit that abundant cord blood beta clonotypes showed.

TCRdb redid the calling of the 5' RACE reads with MiXCR, one entry per CDR3 protein. This sample carries about 890,000 distinct CDR3 sequences, approximately 13% of them seen once, and the ten largest clones take under 2%. The V gene's germline CDR1 is SGHAT and CDR2 FQDESV (reference sequence). The CDR3 runs to 14 residues. Losses at the gene ends were 11 bases for V and 2 bases for J; bases not matched to a gene: 8. These data were likewise used in another study, on yellow fever vaccine responses in identical twins.

The sequencing sample was made of PBMCs. This clonotype was sampled from a woman aged 18-35 years in good health. The chain couples TRBV11-1 to TRBJ2-1; 8 nucleotides line up with TRBD2. The CDR3 DNA reads TGTGCCGCGAGAGGAGCGGGAGCCTACAATGAGCAGTTCTTC. Translated, it gives CAARGAGAYNEQFF.